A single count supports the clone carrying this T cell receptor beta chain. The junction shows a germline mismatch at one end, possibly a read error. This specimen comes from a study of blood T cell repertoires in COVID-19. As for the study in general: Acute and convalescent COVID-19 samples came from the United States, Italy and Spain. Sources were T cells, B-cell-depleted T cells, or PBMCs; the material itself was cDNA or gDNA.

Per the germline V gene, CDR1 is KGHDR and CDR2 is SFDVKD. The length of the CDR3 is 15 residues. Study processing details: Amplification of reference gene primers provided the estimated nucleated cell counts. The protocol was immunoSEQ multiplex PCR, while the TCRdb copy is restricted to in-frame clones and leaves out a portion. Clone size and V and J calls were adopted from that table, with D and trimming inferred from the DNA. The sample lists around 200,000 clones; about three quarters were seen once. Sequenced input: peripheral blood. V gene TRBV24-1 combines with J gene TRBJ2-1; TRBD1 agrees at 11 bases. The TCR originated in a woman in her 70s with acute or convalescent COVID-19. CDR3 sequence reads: CATSSRTGGYDEQFF. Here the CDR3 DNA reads TGTGCCACCAGTTCGAGGACAGGGGGCTACGATGAGCAGTTCTTC.